Listed below are T cell receptor beta chains from one sample, sequenced in a study of technical replicates of blood from a handful of donors. Repertoires were generated with immunoSEQ multiplex PCR, while TCRdb's copy carries only in-frame clones and drops some. The sample shows around 8,000 clones, roughly nine tenths of them seen only once. The specimen was PBMCs. The receptors come from a human donor in good health. Each CDR3 is given with its conserved first and last residue. Fields, in order: CDR3 DNA, CDR3 protein, CDR3 length, J gene, D gene, V gene. The D gene is left open where the match is weak.

cdr3_nt: TGTGCCACCAGCAGAGATCAGTCAGGGGGCGAGACCCAGTACTTC; cdr3_aa: CATSRDQSGGETQYF; cdr3_length: 15; j_call: TRBJ2-5; d_call: TRBD1; v_call: TRBV15
cdr3_nt: TGCGCCAGCAGCTTGGTCACCGGGAGCAATCAAGAGACCCAGTACTTC; cdr3_aa: CASSLVTGSNQETQYF; cdr3_length: 16; j_call: TRBJ2-5; d_call: .; v_call: TRBV5-1
cdr3_nt: TGTGCCAGCAGCTACAGGTTCGAGGACACTGAAGCTTTCTTT; cdr3_aa: CASSYRFEDTEAFF; cdr3_length: 14; j_call: TRBJ1-1; d_call: .; v_call: TRBV7-6
cdr3_nt: TGCAGCGTTGTCATAGCGGGAGAACTCTACGAGCAGTACTTC; cdr3_aa: CSVVIAGELYEQYF; cdr3_length: 14; j_call: TRBJ2-7; d_call: TRBD2; v_call: TRBV29-1
cdr3_nt: TGTGCCAGCAGTTACTCGGGCAGCTTAAACACTGAAGCTTTCTTT; cdr3_aa: CASSYSGSLNTEAFF; cdr3_length: 15; j_call: TRBJ1-1; d_call: .; v_call: TRBV6-5
cdr3_nt: TGTGCCAGCAGCTTATGGTGGGGCGGGAGCCACGAGCAGTACTTC; cdr3_aa: CASSLWWGGSHEQYF; cdr3_length: 15; j_call: TRBJ2-7; d_call: TRBD2; v_call: TRBV7-9
cdr3_nt: TGTGCCAGCAGAACCGAGGGGACAAGCAATCAGCCCCAGCATTTT; cdr3_aa: CASRTEGTSNQPQHF; cdr3_length: 15; j_call: TRBJ1-5; d_call: .; v_call: TRBV27
cdr3_nt: TGTGCCAGTAGCCCCACAGGGGGCTACGAGCAGTACTTC; cdr3_aa: CASSPTGGYEQYF; cdr3_length: 13; j_call: TRBJ2-7; d_call: TRBD1; v_call: TRBV19
cdr3_nt: TGTGCCAGCAGTGGACTCGACTCTGGGGCCAACGTCCTGACTTTC; cdr3_aa: CASSGLDSGANVLTF; cdr3_length: 15; j_call: TRBJ2-6; d_call: .; v_call: TRBV2
cdr3_nt: TGTGCCACCGGACGGGAGAGGGAGACCCAGTACTTC; cdr3_aa: CATGRERETQYF; cdr3_length: 12; j_call: TRBJ2-5; d_call: .; v_call: TRBV15
cdr3_nt: TGTGCCAGCAGTATCCGCTCCGGACAGGGGGCAAATGGCGAGCAGTACTTC; cdr3_aa: CASSIRSGQGANGEQYF; cdr3_length: 17; j_call: TRBJ2-7; d_call: TRBD1; v_call: TRBV27
cdr3_nt: TGTGCCAGCAGTGTCAAAAAAGAGGACTATGGCTACACCTTC; cdr3_aa: CASSVKKEDYGYTF; cdr3_length: 14; j_call: TRBJ1-2; d_call: .; v_call: TRBV2